These 4 T cell receptor beta chains share one sample of origin, sequenced in a study of OX40 agonist ivuxolimab in advanced cancers. TCRdb's table, derived via immunoSEQ multiplex PCR, lists solely in-frame clones and lacks some. The sample records some 31,000 clones, over 75% being singletons. Material: CD4+ or CD8+ T cells sorted from blood, obtained in a trial of the OX40 agonist ivuxolimab. The receptors shown here come from an adult with an advanced solid tumor such as melanoma, head and neck, liver or kidney cancer.

This chain joins TRBV10-3 and TRBJ2-7, with a weak D call TRBD2 (5 bases). In germline, CDR1 is ENHRY, CDR2 SYGVKD. This CDR3 has 14 residues. V was cut by 2 bases and J by 5 bases, with 13 bases left in between. DNA of the CDR3: TGTGCCATCAGTGAGCCAGGTCCCGGGGACGAGCAGTACTTC. Translation gives CAISEPGPGDEQYF.

This sequence joins TRBV5-1 and TRBJ2-5, with 8 bases lining up with TRBD2. CDR1 and CDR2 (germline): SGHRS, YFSETQ. The length of the CDR3 is 16 residues. V lost 6 bases to trimming and J lost 2 bases; unmatched junction nucleotides: 12. CDR3 residues: CASTLNPGLGQETQYF. As DNA, the CDR3 is TGCGCCAGCACCCTAAATCCGGGACTAGGACAAGAGACCCAGTACTTC. The entire variable domain, with the rest obtained from reference TRBV5-1 and TRBJ2-5, is as follows: KAGVTQTPRYLIKTRGQQVTLSCSPISGHRSVSWYQQTPGQGLQFLFEYFSETQRNKGNFPGRFSGRQFSNSRSEMNVSTLELGDSALYLCASTLNPGLGQETQYFGPGTRLLVL.

This CDR3 reads CASSPGLASYEQYF. Here the CDR3 DNA reads TGTGCCAGCAGCCCGGGACTAGCCTCCTACGAGCAGTACTTC. The V call is TRBV4-2, the J call TRBJ2-7; 9 bases are a match to TRBD2. This CDR3 comprises 14 residues. Trimming removed 4 bases from V and 0 bases from J; junction bases left unmatched: 1. Germline V gives CDR1 LGHNA, CDR2 YNFKEQ.

This clone appeared a single time. The chain couples TRBV7-9 to TRBJ2-7; D possibly matches TRBD1 or TRBD2 (5 bases each). The CDR3 extends over 14 amino acids. V lost 5 bases and J lost 5, with 16 bases in between. Germline lookup yields CDR1 SEHNR and CDR2 FQNEAQ (reference sequence). The DNA of the CDR3 is TGTGCCAGCAGCATGGGACCCAGCAGTAACGAGCAGTACTTC. Translation: CASSMGPSSNEQYF.